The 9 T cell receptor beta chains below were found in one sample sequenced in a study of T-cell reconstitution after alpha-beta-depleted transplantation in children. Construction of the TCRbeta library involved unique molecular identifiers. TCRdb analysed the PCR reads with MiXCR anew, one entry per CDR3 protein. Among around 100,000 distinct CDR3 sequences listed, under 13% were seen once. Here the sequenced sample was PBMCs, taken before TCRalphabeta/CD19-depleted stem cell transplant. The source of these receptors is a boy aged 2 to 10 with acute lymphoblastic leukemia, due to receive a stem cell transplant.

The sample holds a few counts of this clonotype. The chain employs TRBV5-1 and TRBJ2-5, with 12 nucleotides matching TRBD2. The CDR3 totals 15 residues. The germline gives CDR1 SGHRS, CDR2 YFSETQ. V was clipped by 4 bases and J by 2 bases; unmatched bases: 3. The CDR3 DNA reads TGCGCCAGCAGCCTGCTAGCGGGAGGGCAAGAGACCCAGTACTTC. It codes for CASSLLAGGQETQYF.

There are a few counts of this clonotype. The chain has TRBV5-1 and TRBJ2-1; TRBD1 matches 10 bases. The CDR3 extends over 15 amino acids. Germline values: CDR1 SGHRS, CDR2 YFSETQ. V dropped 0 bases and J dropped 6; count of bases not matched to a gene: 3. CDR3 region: CASSLGGQGFNEQFF. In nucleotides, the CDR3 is TGCGCCAGCAGCTTGGGGGGACAGGGGTTCAATGAGCAGTTCTTC.

CDR3 protein: CASSQWRKEQYF. Here the CDR3 DNA reads TGTGCCAGCAGCCAATGGAGGAAGGAGCAGTACTTC. The chain employs TRBV3-1 and TRBJ2-7; the D gene is possibly TRBD2 (5 bases). V was clipped by 2 bases and J by 7 bases, with 9 bases between them. The length of the CDR3 is 12 residues. Germline CDR1 reads LGHDT; CDR2 reads YNNKEL (reference sequence).

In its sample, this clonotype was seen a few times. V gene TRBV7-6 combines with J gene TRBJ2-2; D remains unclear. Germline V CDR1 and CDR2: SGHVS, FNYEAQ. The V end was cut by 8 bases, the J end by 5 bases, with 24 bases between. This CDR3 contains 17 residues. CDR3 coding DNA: TGTGCCAGCCAACCATCGGTTCGAGCTCCGAGGACCGGGGAGCTGTTTTTT. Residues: CASQPSVRAPRTGELFF.

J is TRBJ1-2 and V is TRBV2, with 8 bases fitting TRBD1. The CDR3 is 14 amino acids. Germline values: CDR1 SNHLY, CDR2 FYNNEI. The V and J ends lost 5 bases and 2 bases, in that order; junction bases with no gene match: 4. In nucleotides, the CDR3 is TGTGCCAGCAGTTCCGGGACAGGAAACTATGGCTACACCTTC. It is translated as CASSSGTGNYGYTF.

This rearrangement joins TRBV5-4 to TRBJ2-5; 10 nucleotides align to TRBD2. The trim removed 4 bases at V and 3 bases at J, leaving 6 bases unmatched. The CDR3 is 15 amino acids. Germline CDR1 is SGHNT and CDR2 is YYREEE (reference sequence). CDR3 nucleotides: TGTGCCAGCAGCGGAGCGGGAGGGCCAGAAGAGACCCAGTACTTC. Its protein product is CASSGAGGPEETQYF.

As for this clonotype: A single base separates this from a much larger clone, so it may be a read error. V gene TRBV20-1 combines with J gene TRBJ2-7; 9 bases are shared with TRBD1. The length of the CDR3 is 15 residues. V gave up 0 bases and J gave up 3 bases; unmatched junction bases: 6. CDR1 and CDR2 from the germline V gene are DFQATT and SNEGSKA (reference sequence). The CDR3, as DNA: TGCAGTGCTAGAGATCCCGGGACAGGGCGCTACGAGCAGTACTTC. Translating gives CSARDPGTGRYEQYF.

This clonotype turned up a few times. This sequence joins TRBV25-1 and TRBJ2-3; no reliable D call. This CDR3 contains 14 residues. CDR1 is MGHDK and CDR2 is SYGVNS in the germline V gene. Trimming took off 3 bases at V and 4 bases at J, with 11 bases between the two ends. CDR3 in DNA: TGTGCCAGCAGTGAGGGTTGGGTGGCAGATACGCAGTATTTT. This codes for CASSEGWVADTQYF.

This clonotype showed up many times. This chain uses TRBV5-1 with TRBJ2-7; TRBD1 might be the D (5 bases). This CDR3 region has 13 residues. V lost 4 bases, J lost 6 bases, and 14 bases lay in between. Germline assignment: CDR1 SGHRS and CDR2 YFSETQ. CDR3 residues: CASSAGWASEQYF. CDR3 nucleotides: TGCGCCAGCAGCGCAGGGTGGGCAAGCGAGCAGTACTTC. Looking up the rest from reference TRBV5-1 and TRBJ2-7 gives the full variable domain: KAGVTQTPRYLIKTRGQQVTLSCSPISGHRSVSWYQQTPGQGLQFLFEYFSETQRNKGNFPGRFSGRQFSNSRSEMNVSTLELGDSALYLCASSAGWASEQYFGPGTRLTVT.